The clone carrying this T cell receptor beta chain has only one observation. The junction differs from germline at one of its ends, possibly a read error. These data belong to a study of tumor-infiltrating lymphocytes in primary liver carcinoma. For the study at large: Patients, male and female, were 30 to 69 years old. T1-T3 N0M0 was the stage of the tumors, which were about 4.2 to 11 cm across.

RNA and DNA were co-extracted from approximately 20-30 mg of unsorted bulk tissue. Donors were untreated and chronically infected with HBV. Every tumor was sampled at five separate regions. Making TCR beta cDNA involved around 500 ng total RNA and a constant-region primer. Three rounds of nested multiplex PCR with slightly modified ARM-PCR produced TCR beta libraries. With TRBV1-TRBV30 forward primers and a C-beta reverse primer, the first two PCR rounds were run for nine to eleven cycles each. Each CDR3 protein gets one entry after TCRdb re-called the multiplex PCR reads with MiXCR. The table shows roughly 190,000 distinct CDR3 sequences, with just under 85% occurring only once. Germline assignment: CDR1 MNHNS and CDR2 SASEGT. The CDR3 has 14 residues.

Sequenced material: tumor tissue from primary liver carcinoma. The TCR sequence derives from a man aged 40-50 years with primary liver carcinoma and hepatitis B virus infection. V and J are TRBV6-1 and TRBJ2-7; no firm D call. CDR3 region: CAGLRTELRYERYF. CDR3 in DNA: TGTGCCGGCCTCAGGACGGAGTTAAGATACGAGCGGTACTTC.